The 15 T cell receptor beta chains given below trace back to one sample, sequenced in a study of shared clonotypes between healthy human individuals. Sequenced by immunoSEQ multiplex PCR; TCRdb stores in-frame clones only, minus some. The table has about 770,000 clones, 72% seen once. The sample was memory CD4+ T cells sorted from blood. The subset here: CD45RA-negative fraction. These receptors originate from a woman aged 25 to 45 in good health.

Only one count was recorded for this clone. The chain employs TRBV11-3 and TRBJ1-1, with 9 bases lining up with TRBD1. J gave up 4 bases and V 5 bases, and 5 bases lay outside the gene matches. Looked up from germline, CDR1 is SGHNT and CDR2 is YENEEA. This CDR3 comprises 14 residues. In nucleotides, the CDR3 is TGTGCCAGCAGCGACAGGGGGAGAGGCACTGAAGCTTTCTTT. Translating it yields CASSDRGRGTEAFF.

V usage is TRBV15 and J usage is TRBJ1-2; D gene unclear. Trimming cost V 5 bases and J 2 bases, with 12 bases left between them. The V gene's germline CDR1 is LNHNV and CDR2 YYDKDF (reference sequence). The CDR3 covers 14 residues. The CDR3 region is CATSDGPYNYGYTF. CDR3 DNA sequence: TGTGCCACCAGCGATGGGCCTTACAACTATGGCTACACCTTC.

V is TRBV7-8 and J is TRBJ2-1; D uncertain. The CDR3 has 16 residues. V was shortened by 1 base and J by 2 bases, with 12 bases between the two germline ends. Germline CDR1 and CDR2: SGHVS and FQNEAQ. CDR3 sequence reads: CASSLDDTHPYNEQFF. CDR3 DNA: TGTGCCAGCAGCTTAGATGATACCCACCCCTACAATGAGCAGTTCTTC.

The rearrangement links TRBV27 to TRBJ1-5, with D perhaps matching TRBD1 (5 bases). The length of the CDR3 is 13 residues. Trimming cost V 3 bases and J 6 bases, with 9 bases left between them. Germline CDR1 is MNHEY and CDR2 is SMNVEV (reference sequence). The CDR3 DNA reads TGTGCCAGCAGTTTTGACAGTTTTCAGCCCCAGCATTTT. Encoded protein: CASSFDSFQPQHF.

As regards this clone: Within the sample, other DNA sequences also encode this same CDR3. For the CDR3, the DNA is TGTGCCAGCTCACCGTCACAGGGGGCCTACGAGCAGTACTTC. Its translation: CASSPSQGAYEQYF. V gene TRBV18 combines with J gene TRBJ2-7; 8 bases are shared with TRBD1. The CDR3 totals 14 residues. Germline loops: CDR1 KGHSH, CDR2 LQKENI. Trimming cost V 3 bases and J 2 bases; bases outside gene matches: 3.

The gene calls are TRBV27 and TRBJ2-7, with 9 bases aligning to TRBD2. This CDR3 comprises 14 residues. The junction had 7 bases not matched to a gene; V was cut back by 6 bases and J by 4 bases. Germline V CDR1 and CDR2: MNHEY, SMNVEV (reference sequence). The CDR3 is CASRPAGGLYEQYF. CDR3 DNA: TGTGCCAGCAGACCAGCGGGAGGACTATACGAGCAGTACTTC.

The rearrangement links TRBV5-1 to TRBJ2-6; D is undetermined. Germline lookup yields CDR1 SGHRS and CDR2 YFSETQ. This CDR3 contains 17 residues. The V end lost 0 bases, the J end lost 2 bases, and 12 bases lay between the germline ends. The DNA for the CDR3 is TGCGCCAGCAGCTTGGGAGGCGGCTCCCCTGGGGCCAACGTCCTGACTTTC. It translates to CASSLGGGSPGANVLTF. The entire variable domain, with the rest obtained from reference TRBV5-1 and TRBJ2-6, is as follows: KAGVTQTPRYLIKTRGQQVTLSCSPISGHRSVSWYQQTPGQGLQFLFEYFSETQRNKGNFPGRFSGRQFSNSRSEMNVSTLELGDSALYLCASSLGGGSPGANVLTFGAGSRLTVL.

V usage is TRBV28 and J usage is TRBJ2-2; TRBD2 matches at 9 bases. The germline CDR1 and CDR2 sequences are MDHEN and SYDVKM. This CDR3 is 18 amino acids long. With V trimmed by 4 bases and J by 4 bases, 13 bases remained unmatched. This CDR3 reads CASSSPAGGGVGTGELFF. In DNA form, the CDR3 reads TGTGCCAGCAGTTCCCCCGCGGGAGGGGGGGTGGGCACCGGGGAGCTGTTTTTT.

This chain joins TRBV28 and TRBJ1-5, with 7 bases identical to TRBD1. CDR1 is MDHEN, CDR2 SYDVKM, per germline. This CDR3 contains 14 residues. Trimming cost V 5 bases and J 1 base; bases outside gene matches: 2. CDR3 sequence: CASSEGGSNQPQHF. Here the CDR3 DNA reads TGTGCCAGCAGTGAAGGGGGCAGCAATCAGCCCCAGCATTTT. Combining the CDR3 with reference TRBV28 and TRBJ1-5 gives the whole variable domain DVKVTQSSRYLVKRTGEKVFLECVQDMDHENMFWYRQDPGLGLRLIYFSYDVKMKEKGDIPEGYSVSREKKERFSLILESASTNQTSMYLCASSEGGSNQPQHFGDGTRLSIL.

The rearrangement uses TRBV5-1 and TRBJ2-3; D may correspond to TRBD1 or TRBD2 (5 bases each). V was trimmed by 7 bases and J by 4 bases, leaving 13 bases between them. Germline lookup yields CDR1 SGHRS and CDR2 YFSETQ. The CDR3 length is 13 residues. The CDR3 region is CASRGEGADTQYF. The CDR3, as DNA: TGCGCCAGCCGGGGCGAAGGGGCAGATACGCAGTATTTT. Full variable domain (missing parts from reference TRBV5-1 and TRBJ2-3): KAGVTQTPRYLIKTRGQQVTLSCSPISGHRSVSWYQQTPGQGLQFLFEYFSETQRNKGNFPGRFSGRQFSNSRSEMNVSTLELGDSALYLCASRGEGADTQYFGPGTRLTVL.

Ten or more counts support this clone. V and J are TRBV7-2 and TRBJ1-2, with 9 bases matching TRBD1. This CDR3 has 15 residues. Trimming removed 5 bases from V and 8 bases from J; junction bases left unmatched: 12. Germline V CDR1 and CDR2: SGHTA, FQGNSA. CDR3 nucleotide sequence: TGTGCCAGCAGCCCTCAGATACAGGGGGCGCGCGGCTACACCTTC. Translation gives CASSPQIQGARGYTF.

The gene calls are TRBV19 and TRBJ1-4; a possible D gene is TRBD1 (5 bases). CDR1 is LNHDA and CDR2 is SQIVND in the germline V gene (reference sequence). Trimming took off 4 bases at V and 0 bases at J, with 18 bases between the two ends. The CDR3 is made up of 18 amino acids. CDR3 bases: TGTGCCAGTAGTAAGGCCCGCTTGACAGTCACAACTAATGAAAAACTGTTTTTT. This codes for CASSKARLTVTTNEKLFF.

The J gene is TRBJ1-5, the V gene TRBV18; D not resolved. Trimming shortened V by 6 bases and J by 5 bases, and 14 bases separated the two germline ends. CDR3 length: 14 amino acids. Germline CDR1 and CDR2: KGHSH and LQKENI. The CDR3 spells CASSAGVKDQPQHF. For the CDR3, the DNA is TGTGCCAGCTCCGCCGGAGTCAAAGATCAGCCCCAGCATTTT.

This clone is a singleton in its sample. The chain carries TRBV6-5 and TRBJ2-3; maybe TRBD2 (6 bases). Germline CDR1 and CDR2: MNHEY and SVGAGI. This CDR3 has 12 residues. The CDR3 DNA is TGTGCAACCGGAGGGGCAGCAGATACGCAGTATTTT. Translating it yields CATGGAADTQYF.

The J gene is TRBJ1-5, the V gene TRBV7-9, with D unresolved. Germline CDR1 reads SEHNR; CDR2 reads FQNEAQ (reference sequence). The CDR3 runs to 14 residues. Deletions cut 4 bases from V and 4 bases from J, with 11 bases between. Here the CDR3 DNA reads TGTGCCAGCAGCTCAGACCGAGGGAATCAGCCCCAGCATTTT. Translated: CASSSDRGNQPQHF.